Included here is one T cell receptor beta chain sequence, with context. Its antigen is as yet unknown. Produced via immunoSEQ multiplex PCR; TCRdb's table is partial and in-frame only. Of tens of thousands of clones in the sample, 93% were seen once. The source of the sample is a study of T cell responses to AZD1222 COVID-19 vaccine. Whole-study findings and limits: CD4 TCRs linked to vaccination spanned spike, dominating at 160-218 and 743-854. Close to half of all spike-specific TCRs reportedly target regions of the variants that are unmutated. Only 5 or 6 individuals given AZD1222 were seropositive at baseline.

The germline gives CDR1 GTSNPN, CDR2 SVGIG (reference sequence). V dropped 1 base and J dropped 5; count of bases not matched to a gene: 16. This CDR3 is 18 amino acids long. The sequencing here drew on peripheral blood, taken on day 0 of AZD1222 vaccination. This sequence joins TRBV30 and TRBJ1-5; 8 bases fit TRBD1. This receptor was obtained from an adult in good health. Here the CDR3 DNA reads TGTGCCTGGAGTGCACGCCTTTTTATTGGGACAGGAGATCAGCCCCAGCATTTT. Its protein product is CAWSARLFIGTGDQPQHF.